Each of the 32 T cell receptor beta chains below was sequenced from the same sample in a study of blood T cells in healthy people across ages. With a J-beta primer mix and a sample-barcoded 5' primer, a second PCR ran about 7 to 11 cycles. TCRdb processed the 5' RACE reads anew with MiXCR; each CDR3 protein has one entry. Of 600,000 to 850,000 distinct CDR3 sequences in the sample, approximately 25% were seen once. This sample was also put to use in a study of T cells of mothers and their children.

The sequenced sample consisted of blood. All receptors come from a boy between 5 and 17 years old in good health.

The chain carries TRBV20-1 and TRBJ2-5, with D possibly being TRBD1 or TRBD2 (5 bases each). From germline, CDR1 is DFQATT and CDR2 SNEGSKA (reference sequence). The CDR3 is 14 residues long. V was cut by 3 bases and J by 2 bases, with 13 bases left in between. The CDR3 sequence is CSARGVGEQETQYF. The CDR3 nucleotides read TGCAGTGCTAGGGGGGTAGGGGAGCAAGAGACCCAGTACTTC.

CDR3 amino acids: CASGLQGGAYGYTF. In DNA form, the CDR3 reads TGTGCTAGTGGTCTACAAGGGGGCGCCTATGGCTACACCTTC. V usage is TRBV12-5 and J usage is TRBJ1-2; 7 bases line up with TRBD1. Germline V gene lookup returns CDR1 LGHNT and CDR2 FRNRAP. Unmatched junction bases numbered 7, after V lost 5 bases and J lost 4 bases. The CDR3 spans 14 residues.

As to this clonotype: The CDR3 ends on some other residue instead of the conserved phenylalanine or tryptophan, so this is likely a read error. The chain is built from TRBV7-2 and TRBJ1-3, with 8 positions matching TRBD1. The V and J ends lost 5 bases and 4 bases, in that order; junction bases with no gene match: 7. Germline-derived CDR1 and CDR2 are SGHTA and FQGNSA. This CDR3 contains 15 residues. The DNA for the CDR3 is TGTGCCAGCAGCCCCAGACAGGGGTCGGGAAACACCATATATTTG. The encoded protein is CASSPRQGSGNTIYL.

V is TRBV25-1 and J is TRBJ2-3, with 7 bases identical to TRBD1. Germline assignment: CDR1 MGHDK and CDR2 SYGVNS. The CDR3 loop spans 13 amino acids. The trim removed 5 bases at V and 10 bases at J, leaving 9 bases unmatched. Written as DNA, the CDR3 is TGTGCCAGCAGTTCGCAGGGGGTGGTTGCGCAGTATTTT. This sequence encodes CASSSQGVVAQYF.

The chain combines TRBV29-1 with TRBJ2-1, with D possibly matching TRBD2 (6 bases). V gave up 8 bases and J gave up 7 bases, with 18 bases separating them. The CDR3 is 13 residues long. Germline V gene lookup returns CDR1 SQVTM and CDR2 ANQGSEA. CDR3 sequence: CSLGPSAGNEQFF. The CDR3, as DNA: TGCAGCCTTGGTCCTAGCGCAGGGAATGAGCAGTTCTTC.

V gene TRBV20-1 combines with J gene TRBJ2-7; 12 bases agree with TRBD2. The J call may be wrong; the DNA end is better matched by TRBJ2-1. Per germline, CDR1 DFQATT and CDR2 SNEGSKA (reference sequence). The CDR3 spans 16 residues. Here the CDR3 reads CSARAPLAGGWNEQFF. Here the CDR3 DNA reads TGCAGTGCTAGAGCCCCCCTAGCGGGAGGGTGGAATGAGCAGTTCTTC.

The chain carries TRBV7-2 and TRBJ2-2, with D uncertain. The CDR3 totals 15 residues. Trimming removed 3 bases from V and 4 bases from J, with 12 bases in between. Germline values: CDR1 SGHTA, CDR2 FQGNSA. CDR3 in DNA: TGTGCCAGCAGCTTGTTGACACACCTCACCGGGGAGCTGTTTTTT. This encodes CASSLLTHLTGELFF.

This clonotype showed up just a few times. The J gene is TRBJ2-5, the V gene TRBV11-3, with TRBD2 matching 9 bases. CDR1 and CDR2 from the germline V gene are SGHNT and YENEEA. The CDR3 has 14 residues. The trim removed 7 bases at V and 4 bases at J, leaving 7 bases unmatched. The CDR3 DNA follows: TGTGCCAGCATGGAGGTAGCGGGGGCAGAGACCCAGTACTTC. Protein product: CASMEVAGAETQYF.

This clonotype was picked up a small number of times. The rearrangement joins TRBV20-1 to TRBJ2-5, with 11 bases fitting TRBD1. V shed 6 bases and J 5 bases; nucleotides not matched to a gene: 11. CDR1 is DFQATT, CDR2 SNEGSKA, per germline (reference sequence). The CDR3 covers 15 residues. CDR3 region: CSAQRGTGGQETQYF. As DNA, the CDR3 is TGCAGTGCCCAAAGAGGGACAGGGGGTCAGGAGACCCAGTACTTC.

V and J are TRBV29-1 and TRBJ2-7; no definite D call. Per germline, CDR1 SQVTM and CDR2 ANQGSEA. CDR3 size: 12 residues. V was clipped by 0 bases and J by 5 bases, with 8 bases between them. As DNA, the CDR3 is TGCAGCGTTGAAGATCTAATTCACGAGCAGTACTTC. Encoded protein: CSVEDLIHEQYF.

The J gene is TRBJ1-4, the V gene TRBV6-1; D unclear. The V gene lost 10 bases and the J gene lost 10 bases, with 13 bases spanning the gap. The length of the CDR3 is 11 residues. CDR1 MNHNS and CDR2 SASEGT come from the germline V gene. The CDR3 reads CATRQSGKLFF. The CDR3 region has the DNA TGTGCCACCCGCCAAAGTGGAAAACTGTTTTTT.

There are a few counts of this clonotype. The rearrangement uses TRBV10-3 and TRBJ2-3, with 11 bases aligning to TRBD2. With 7 bases clipped from V and 4 bases from J, the junction kept 7 bases outside the gene matches. The CDR3 loop spans 15 amino acids. Per germline, CDR1 ENHRY and CDR2 SYGVKD. DNA of the CDR3: TGTGCCATCACACCACTAGCGGGGGTTTCAGATACGCAGTATTTT. This encodes CAITPLAGVSDTQYF.

This clonotype showed up just a few times. This chain links TRBV7-9 with TRBJ2-3; D is undetermined. This CDR3 is built from 12 residues. CDR1 SEHNR and CDR2 FQNEAQ come from the germline V gene (reference sequence). V lost 3 bases to trimming and J lost 6 bases, with 7 bases between them. CDR3 residues: CASSFAADTQYF. In DNA, the CDR3 is TGTGCCAGCAGCTTTGCGGCGGATACGCAGTATTTT.

The chain combines TRBV12-3 or TRBV12-4 with TRBJ2-2; D gene unclear. The CDR3 has 13 amino acids. V was clipped by 7 bases and J by 4 bases, with 10 bases between them. In nucleotides, the CDR3 is TGTGCCAGCACTCCCCCCGCCACCGGGGAGCTGTTTTTT. Translating it yields CASTPPATGELFF.

This chain uses TRBV20-1 with TRBJ1-2; D is uncertain. The germline CDR1 and CDR2 sequences are DFQATT and SNEGSKA (reference sequence). V lost 6 bases to trimming and J lost 4 bases, with 9 bases between them. The CDR3 consists of 11 residues. The DNA of the CDR3 is TGCAGTGCCCCCGTAGTCTATGGCTACACCTTC. It translates to CSAPVVYGYTF.

This clonotype was counted between two and nine times. The V and J genes are TRBV13 and TRBJ2-5, with D perhaps TRBD1 or TRBD2 (5 bases each). Germline V gene sequence: CDR1 PRHDT, CDR2 FYEKMQ (reference sequence). V lost 5 bases to trimming and J lost 3 bases, with 16 bases between them. This CDR3 comprises 15 residues. CDR3 protein: CASSPRTGPEETQYF. The DNA for the CDR3 is TGTGCCAGCAGCCCCCGAACGGGGCCTGAAGAGACCCAGTACTTC.

This clonotype was recorded a few times. The V gene is TRBV25-1, the J gene TRBJ2-5; D uncertain. The CDR3 contains 13 residues. Trimming removed 7 bases at V and 4 bases at J, with 13 bases between. Germline assignment: CDR1 MGHDK and CDR2 SYGVNS. The CDR3 region is CASKSSRRETQYF. CDR3 in DNA: TGTGCCAGCAAGAGTTCAAGACGAGAGACCCAGTACTTC.

V gene TRBV4-2 combines with J gene TRBJ2-7; 8 nucleotides match TRBD1. The CDR3 has 14 residues. V dropped 2 bases and J dropped 4; count of bases not matched to a gene: 4. Per germline, CDR1 LGHNA and CDR2 YNFKEQ. This chain's CDR3 is CASSQLQGAYEQYF. As DNA, the CDR3 is TGTGCCAGCAGCCAATTGCAGGGGGCTTACGAGCAGTACTTC.

This chain's CDR3 is CATKRDYEQYF. The DNA for the CDR3 is TGTGCCACAAAGCGGGACTACGAGCAGTACTTC. This chain connects TRBV2 to TRBJ2-5, with TRBD2 matching 7 bases. The tail of the sequence fits TRBJ2-7 better, so the J call may be wrong. The CDR3 loop spans 11 amino acids. The germline CDR1 and CDR2 sequences are SNHLY and FYNNEI.

The chain couples TRBV28 to TRBJ2-5, with 16 nucleotides matching TRBD2. The DNA end favors TRBJ2-7, so the J call may be wrong. This CDR3 region has 18 residues. Germline assignment: CDR1 MDHEN and CDR2 SYDVKM. CDR3 protein: CASTSFAGLAGGTYEQYF. The DNA of the CDR3 is TGTGCCAGCACGAGCTTTGCGGGACTAGCGGGAGGGACCTACGAGCAGTACTTC.

The chain employs TRBV29-1 and TRBJ2-2; TRBD1 is a possible D gene (5 bases). Per the germline V gene, CDR1 is SQVTM and CDR2 is ANQGSEA. CDR3 length: 13 residues. Between the trimmed V and J ends, which lost 3 bases and 5 bases, there was a span of 10 bases. Here the CDR3 DNA reads TGCAGCGTTGAGGGCAGGGTGACCGGGGAGCTGTTTTTT. Translating gives CSVEGRVTGELFF.

V and J are TRBV7-9 and TRBJ1-1; 7 nucleotides match TRBD1. Per germline, CDR1 SEHNR and CDR2 FQNEAQ (reference sequence). V lost 6 bases, J lost 8 bases, and 6 bases stayed unmatched. The CDR3 extends over 12 amino acids. CDR3 loop: CASSLQGFEAFF. In DNA, the CDR3 is TGTGCCAGCAGTTTACAGGGGTTCGAAGCTTTCTTT. The complete variable domain, with remaining parts taken from reference TRBV7-9 and TRBJ1-1, reads DTGVSQNPRHKITKRGQNVTFRCDPISEHNRLYWYRQTLGQGPEFLTYFQNEAQLEKSRLLSDRFSAERPKGSFSTLEIQRTEQGDSAMYLCASSLQGFEAFFGQGTRLTVV.

This clonotype was counted a few times. V gene TRBV4-1 combines with J gene TRBJ1-2; 7 positions match TRBD1. The CDR3 is 15 amino acids. Germline CDR1 and CDR2: MGHRA and YSYEKL. Trimming cost V 1 base and J 4 bases; bases outside gene matches: 6. In DNA, the CDR3 is TGCGCCAGCAGCCAAGGTGGCCGGGACAGCTATGGCTACACCTTC. Protein product: CASSQGGRDSYGYTF.

This clonotype occurred many times. The DNA for the CDR3 is TGTGCCAGCAGCCCCGGGCCCAGCTCCTACAATGAGCAGTTCTTC. This translates into CASSPGPSSYNEQFF. The chain carries TRBV7-6 and TRBJ2-1, with D hard to call. The CDR3 runs 15 residues. Trimming stripped 5 bases from V and 0 bases from J, with 11 bases between. Germline V lookup: CDR1 SGHVS, CDR2 FNYEAQ.

This clonotype has more than one count but fewer than ten. The gene calls are TRBV29-1 and TRBJ2-1, with D possibly TRBD2 on 5 matching bases. V lost 7 bases to trimming and J lost 0 bases, with 13 bases between them. Germline V gives CDR1 SQVTM, CDR2 ANQGSEA. The CDR3 totals 14 residues. CDR3: CSGGPESSYNEQFF. The CDR3 DNA sequence: TGCAGCGGCGGGCCGGAAAGCTCCTACAATGAGCAGTTCTTC.

This clonotype appeared a few times. The rearrangement joins TRBV28 to TRBJ1-1; D gene ambiguous. The length of the CDR3 is 16 residues. The V end was cut by 7 bases, the J end by 9 bases, with 27 bases between. Germline CDR1 is MDHEN and CDR2 is SYDVKM. The CDR3 spells CASNIRTFSPDGKAFF. CDR3 coding DNA: TGTGCCAGCAATATACGGACCTTTTCTCCGGATGGCAAAGCTTTCTTT.

The rearrangement joins TRBV20-1 to TRBJ2-2; 9 bases line up with TRBD2. Germline values: CDR1 DFQATT, CDR2 SNEGSKA (reference sequence). With 3 bases clipped from V and 5 bases from J, the junction kept 7 bases outside the gene matches. This CDR3 is built from 15 residues. The CDR3, as DNA: TGCAGTGCTAGGGGTAGCGGGAGTAAAACCGGGGAGCTGTTTTTT. This sequence encodes CSARGSGSKTGELFF.

The chain links TRBV7-2 to TRBJ2-3; 8 bases map to TRBD1. Trimming removed 5 bases from V and 6 bases from J; junction bases left unmatched: 13. The germline gives CDR1 SGHTA, CDR2 FQGNSA. The CDR3 extends over 16 amino acids. CDR3 coding DNA: TGTGCCAGCAGCCAGGGGGCGGAGGATTGGAGCGATACGCAGTATTTT. Its protein product is CASSQGAEDWSDTQYF. The complete variable domain, with remaining parts taken from reference TRBV7-2 and TRBJ2-3, reads GAGVSQSPSNKVTEKGKDVELRCDPISGHTALYWYRQSLGQGLEFLIYFQGNSAPDKSGLPSDRFSAERTGGSVSTLTIQRTQQEDSAVYLCASSQGAEDWSDTQYFGPGTRLTVL.

This chain joins TRBV12-3 or TRBV12-4 and TRBJ1-5; the D gene is possibly TRBD1 (5 bases). V shed 5 bases and J shed 6 bases, with 8 bases lying between them. The CDR3 spans 12 residues. In DNA, the CDR3 is TGTGCCAGCAGTAACAGGAGTCAGCCCCAGCATTTT. This translates into CASSNRSQPQHF.

The chain uses TRBV15 and TRBJ2-1, with 15 bases fitting TRBD2. Germline CDR1 is LNHNV and CDR2 is YYDKDF (reference sequence). This CDR3 spans 16 amino acids. Trimming removed 9 bases from V and 7 bases from J; junction bases left unmatched: 10. For the CDR3, the DNA is TGTGCCACTTACGGAGGGACTAGCGGGAGGAAGAATGAGCAGTTCTTC. Encoded protein: CATYGGTSGRKNEQFF.

V usage is TRBV12-3 or TRBV12-4 and J usage is TRBJ1-2; weak D call: TRBD1 (6 bases). The CDR3 has 13 amino acids. The germline V and J ends were trimmed by 4 bases and 3 bases, with 9 bases remaining between them. CDR3 loop: CASSSDSHYGYTF. CDR3 in DNA: TGTGCCAGCAGTTCGGACAGTCACTATGGCTACACCTTC.

This clonotype has more than one count but fewer than ten. The chain couples TRBV27 to TRBJ2-3, with TRBD2 matching over 12 bases. V was clipped by 5 bases and J by 0 bases; unmatched bases: 6. The length of the CDR3 is 17 residues. Germline values: CDR1 MNHEY, CDR2 SMNVEV (reference sequence). The chain's CDR3 is CASSPRTSGMSTDTQYF. In DNA form, the CDR3 reads TGTGCCAGCAGTCCACGGACTAGCGGGATGAGCACAGATACGCAGTATTTT.